This is a list of T cell receptor beta chains from one sample in a study of blood T cell repertoires in COVID-19. Measured with immunoSEQ multiplex PCR; TCRdb has only the in-frame clones, and not every one. The sample lists some 30,000 clones, 87% occurring once. Sequenced: peripheral blood. The source is a man aged 45-60 years with active or convalescent COVID-19. Both conserved end residues are part of each CDR3. The D gene is left open where the match is weak. Clone size is stated in some rows and not others, as once, few, many or a class when expanded.

V gene: TRBV10-3
J gene: TRBJ2-4
D gene: TRBD1
clone size: -
CDR3 length: 16
CDR3 protein: CAISGGQGDAKNIQYF
CDR3 DNA: TGTGCCATCAGTGGAGGACAGGGTGACGCCAAAAACATTCAGTACTTC

V gene: TRBV4-2
J gene: TRBJ1-4
D gene: TRBD1
clone size: -
CDR3 length: 15
CDR3 protein: CASSLGQGAYEKLFF
CDR3 DNA: TGTGCCAGCAGCCTCGGACAGGGGGCTTATGAAAAACTGTTTTTT

V gene: TRBV10-3
J gene: TRBJ1-2
D gene: -
clone size: -
CDR3 length: 13
CDR3 protein: CAISASGPYGYTF
CDR3 DNA: TGTGCCATCAGTGCTTCAGGCCCCTATGGCTACACCTTC

V gene: TRBV27
J gene: TRBJ2-5
D gene: -
clone size: once
CDR3 length: 11
CDR3 protein: CASSHQRTQYF
CDR3 DNA: TGTGCCAGCAGTCACCAGCGGACCCAGTACTTC

V gene: TRBV2
J gene: TRBJ1-5
D gene: -
clone size: -
CDR3 length: 13
CDR3 protein: CASSDVSNQPQHF
CDR3 DNA: TGTGCCAGCAGTGACGTTAGCAATCAGCCCCAGCATTTT

V gene: TRBV7-2
J gene: TRBJ2-1
D gene: TRBD1
clone size: -
CDR3 length: 15
CDR3 protein: CASSLQDRGGNEQFF
CDR3 DNA: TGTGCCAGCAGCTTACAGGACAGGGGAGGCAATGAGCAGTTCTTC

V gene: TRBV10-3
J gene: TRBJ2-3
D gene: -
clone size: -
CDR3 length: 15
CDR3 protein: CAISRTALGEDTQYF
CDR3 DNA: TGTGCCATCAGTAGGACAGCTTTGGGCGAAGATACGCAGTATTTT

V gene: TRBV20-1
J gene: TRBJ1-1
D gene: -
clone size: -
CDR3 length: 10
CDR3 protein: CSARRSVAFF
CDR3 DNA: TGCAGTGCTCGACGGAGCGTAGCTTTCTTT

V gene: TRBV4-3
J gene: TRBJ2-3
D gene: TRBD2
clone size: once
CDR3 length: 15
CDR3 protein: CASSHLGLATDTQYF
CDR3 DNA: TGCGCCAGCAGCCACCTGGGACTAGCGACAGATACGCAGTATTTT

V gene: TRBV30
J gene: TRBJ2-7
D gene: -
clone size: -
CDR3 length: 14
CDR3 protein: CAWSVGGKAYEQYF
CDR3 DNA: TGTGCCTGGAGTGTTGGCGGGAAGGCATACGAGCAGTACTTC

V gene: TRBV4-1
J gene: TRBJ2-7
D gene: -
clone size: -
CDR3 length: 15
CDR3 protein: CASSHATRFPYEQYF
CDR3 DNA: TGCGCCAGCAGCCACGCTACTAGGTTCCCCTACGAGCAGTACTTC

V gene: TRBV19
J gene: TRBJ1-2
D gene: TRBD1
clone size: once
CDR3 length: 13
CDR3 protein: CASSRDRKYGYTF
CDR3 DNA: TGTGCCAGTAGCAGGGACAGAAAATATGGCTACACCTTC

V gene: TRBV9
J gene: TRBJ1-2
D gene: TRBD1
clone size: -
CDR3 length: 13
CDR3 protein: CASSPQGGYGYIF
CDR3 DNA: TGTGCCAGCAGCCCACAGGGGGGGTATGGCTACATCTTC

V gene: TRBV4-1
J gene: TRBJ2-3
D gene: TRBD2
clone size: -
CDR3 length: 17
CDR3 protein: CASSQGWDYKNTDTQYF
CDR3 DNA: TGCGCCAGCAGCCAAGGTTGGGACTACAAGAACACAGATACGCAGTATTTT

V gene: TRBV18
J gene: TRBJ2-7
D gene: TRBD1
clone size: -
CDR3 length: 16
CDR3 protein: CASSAGTGGPLYEQYF
CDR3 DNA: TGTGCCAGCTCAGCCGGGACAGGGGGGCCTCTCTACGAGCAGTACTTC

V gene: TRBV10-1
J gene: TRBJ1-4
D gene: -
clone size: -
CDR3 length: 13
CDR3 protein: CATSRGLNEKLFF
CDR3 DNA: TGCGCCACTTCCAGGGGCCTTAATGAAAAACTGTTTTTT

V gene: TRBV13
J gene: TRBJ2-3
D gene: -
clone size: -
CDR3 length: 15
CDR3 protein: CASSSRGERTDTQYF
CDR3 DNA: TGTGCCAGCAGCTCCCGGGGAGAACGCACAGATACGCAGTATTTT

V gene: TRBV7-6
J gene: TRBJ1-6
D gene: -
clone size: -
CDR3 length: 15
CDR3 protein: CASSLGGGFNSPLHF
CDR3 DNA: TGTGCCAGCAGCTTAGGAGGGGGATTTAATTCACCCCTCCACTTT

V gene: TRBV4-3
J gene: TRBJ2-2
D gene: -
clone size: -
CDR3 length: 15
CDR3 protein: CASSQDAGNAGELFF
CDR3 DNA: TGCGCCAGCAGCCAAGATGCGGGGAACGCCGGGGAGCTGTTTTTT

V gene: TRBV10-1
J gene: TRBJ2-2
D gene: TRBD2
clone size: -
CDR3 length: 17
CDR3 protein: CASSEREGRRGTGELFF
CDR3 DNA: TGCGCCAGCAGTGAACGGGAGGGAAGAAGAGGCACCGGGGAGCTGTTTTTT

V gene: TRBV7-2
J gene: TRBJ2-1
D gene: TRBD2
clone size: -
CDR3 length: 13
CDR3 protein: CASSPRLANEQFF
CDR3 DNA: TGTGCCAGCAGCCCCCGACTAGCCAATGAGCAGTTCTTC

V gene: TRBV7-2
J gene: TRBJ2-3
D gene: -
clone size: -
CDR3 length: 15
CDR3 protein: CASSPRGFPTDTQYF
CDR3 DNA: TGTGCCAGCAGCCCTAGAGGGTTCCCCACAGATACGCAGTATTTT

V gene: TRBV5-5
J gene: TRBJ2-7
D gene: -
clone size: -
CDR3 length: 16
CDR3 protein: CASSLTGTQSSYEQYF
CDR3 DNA: TGTGCCAGCAGCCTAACAGGGACCCAGAGCTCCTACGAGCAGTACTTC

V gene: TRBV7-9
J gene: TRBJ1-5
D gene: TRBD1
clone size: -
CDR3 length: 18
CDR3 protein: CASSLASRAQGEDQPQHF
CDR3 DNA: TGTGCCAGCAGCTTAGCGAGCCGGGCACAGGGGGAAGATCAGCCCCAGCATTTT

V gene: TRBV29-1
J gene: TRBJ2-1
D gene: -
clone size: once
CDR3 length: 14
CDR3 protein: CSVWLQSSYNEQFF
CDR3 DNA: TGCAGCGTTTGGTTACAGAGCTCCTACAATGAGCAGTTCTTC

V gene: TRBV28
J gene: TRBJ1-3
D gene: -
clone size: -
CDR3 length: 14
CDR3 protein: CASSFSRGSNTIYF
CDR3 DNA: TGTGCCAGCAGTTTTTCACGGGGTAGTAACACCATATATTTT

V gene: TRBV28
J gene: TRBJ2-3
D gene: -
clone size: -
CDR3 length: 15
CDR3 protein: CASSLVARGTDTQYF
CDR3 DNA: TGTGCCAGCAGCTTGGTCGCCAGGGGAACAGATACGCAGTATTTT

V gene: TRBV27
J gene: TRBJ2-5
D gene: -
clone size: -
CDR3 length: 15
CDR3 protein: CASSLSRTPGETQYF
CDR3 DNA: TGTGCCAGCAGTTTATCGCGGACACCTGGAGAGACCCAGTACTTC